The entry below describes one TCR beta chain. Its cognate antigen has yet to be identified. No base-level quality is on record; no much larger clone is a single base apart. This sample is drawn from a study of human T cells and chemical hapten exposure (dated by TCRdb to 2020 to 2022). Describing the broader study: For sensitization, 2% DPC in acetone was applied to a roughly 2 cm by roughly 2 cm area of upper inner arm skin. The patient cohort, mostly female, included alopecia areata with under or over 50% scalp involvement, alopecia totalis and alopecia universalis. Throughout the approximately 24-week study period, patients were also given weekly therapeutic DPC doses on the scalp. Libraries were combined into a pool for sequencing, and differences in TCR yield between samples came mainly from small differences in library volumes within the pool. Peripheral blood TCR repertoire changes were tracked in vivo in alopecia patients during primary and secondary sensitization to the hapten diphenylcyclopropenone (DPC). Blood for TCR sequencing was provided by twenty-nine alopecia patients at one to four time points (pre-sensitization, 2, 6 and 24 weeks). Blood was sampled from patients pre-sensitization (week 0) and at 2, 6 and about 24 weeks after DPC sensitization. Patch testing was performed on the upper back with Finn chambers containing 0.01% DPC, and the patch tests were scored after 6 days according to International Contact Dermatitis Research Group standards. General study outcomes and caveats: DPC sensitization did not change the number of TCRs with a frequency above 1 in 1000, and there was no evidence of changes in global repertoire structure. After repeated subsampling, the strength of the expansion versus patch-test correlation and the threshold at which it became significant changed. Expanded TCRs formed significantly more large CDR3 similarity clusters than pre-sensitization or healthy control sets, consistent with antigen-driven responses. Because all patients had alopecia, a presumed autoimmune disease, the immune response of the patients might differ from that of healthy individuals. Patch test score correlated positively with the number of PT1 expanded TCRs, reaching significance at thresholds 8, 16 and 32 but not at 4.

V is cut back by 4 bases and J by 6 bases, with 8 bases in the junction unmatched. Looking up the germline V gene (reference sequence) yields CDR1 SGHNT and CDR2 YYREEE. The CDR3, cysteine through phenylalanine, is 15 amino acids long. Here the CDR3 DNA is all that survives: 45 bases in frame from base 1. The library was made by RACE. Instrument used: NextSeq 500. During library preparation, unique molecular identifiers were attached to individual cDNA molecules so that TCRs could be counted in a quantitative, reproducible way. For every blood RNA sample, sequencing covered both the TCR alpha and TCR beta chains. Concerning the study's data processing: The median number of TCRs per sample was roughly 94,000, ranging from about 20,000 to 690,600. V, J and CDR3 annotation of the TCR reads was carried out using the Decombinator software suite. For PS versus PT1 abundance plots, all samples were subsampled to the same number of TCRs (28,000). TCRs were defined as expanded if absent before sensitization and observed at least eight times at the 2-week time point. The public reads were reprocessed in TCRdb via fastp at Q25 and MiXCR, keeping in-frame beta chains. Identical CDR3 protein sequences are pooled into one entry, listed with their most common genes and DNA. The V and J calls come from TCRdb's annotation, not from the publication. The sample has 150,000 to 200,000 distinct CDR3 sequences on record, roughly 26% of them singletons. The ten largest clones capture around 1.9% of the sample.

The time point label of this sample denotes: patch test 3, about 24 weeks after DPC sensitization. The intended sense of this specimen's treatment or condition label: therapeutic diphenylcyclopropenone sensitization with weekly scalp DPC. At every patch-test visit, the blood draw took place before the patch test was put on. To be eligible, patients had to be aged 18 to 70, diagnosed with alopecia and judged suitable for DPC therapy, while pregnant patients were excluded. Total RNA was isolated from unfractionated whole blood collected in Tempus Blood RNA tubes. The rearranged segments are TRBV5-4 and TRBJ2-1, and 9 junctional nucleotides match TRBD2. This TCR came from a woman younger than 35 with alopecia areata. Some clones in this sample may be carry-over from other donors' samples. The sample was whole blood, taken in connection with sensitization to the hapten diphenylcyclopropenone (DPC). The DNA sequence is TGTGCCAGCAGCGACCCGACTAGCGGAGGCAATGAGCAGTTCTTC. This is translated as CASSDPTSGGNEQFF.